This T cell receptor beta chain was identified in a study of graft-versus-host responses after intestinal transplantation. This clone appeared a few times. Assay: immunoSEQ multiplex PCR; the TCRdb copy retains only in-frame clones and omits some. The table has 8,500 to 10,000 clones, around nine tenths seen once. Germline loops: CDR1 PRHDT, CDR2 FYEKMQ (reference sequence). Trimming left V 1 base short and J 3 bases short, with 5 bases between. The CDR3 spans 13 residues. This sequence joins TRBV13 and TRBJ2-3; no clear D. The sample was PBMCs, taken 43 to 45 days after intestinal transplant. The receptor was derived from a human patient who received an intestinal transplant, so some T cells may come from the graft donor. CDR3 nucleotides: TGTGCCAGCAGCTTAGTCAGGACAGATACGCAGTATTTT. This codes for CASSLVRTDTQYF.